The source of this TCR beta chain is a study of T cell changes during pregnancy in multiple sclerosis. Trimming removed 4 bases at V and 5 bases at J, with 7 bases between. There are 12 residues in the CDR3. The V gene's germline CDR1 is SGHDT and CDR2 YYEEEE. Sequenced by immunoSEQ multiplex PCR; TCRdb stores in-frame clones only, minus some. The sample holds about 40,000 clones; about 92% are singletons and the top ten take under 15%. The TCR comes from a female donor with multiple sclerosis, enrolled in a pregnancy study. The sample in question was CD8+ T cells from peripheral blood mononuclear cells, obtained in the first trimester of pregnancy. The genes are TRBV5-6 and TRBJ2-1; TRBD2 is a possible D gene (5 bases). CDR3 sequence reads: CASSPGDNEQFF. The CDR3 nucleotides are TGTGCCAGCAGCCCCGGGGACAATGAGCAGTTCTTC.